A selection of T cell receptor beta chains follows, all from one sample in a study of blood T cell repertoires in COVID-19. TCRdb's table, derived via immunoSEQ multiplex PCR, lists solely in-frame clones and lacks some. The sample carries hundreds of thousands of clones, 85% recorded once. The sequenced sample consisted of peripheral blood. The receptor source for this set is a man between 50 and 59 years old with active or convalescent COVID-19. The CDR3 runs from the conserved cysteine through the conserved F or W. The D gene is left open where the match is weak. Size is omitted from some rows. Given values are once, few, many or a class for expanded clones.

V gene	J gene	D gene	clone size	CDR3 protein	CDR3 DNA
TRBV29-1	TRBJ1-2	NA	NA	CSVEAGDGYTF	TGCAGCGTTGAGGCAGGGGATGGCTACACCTTC
TRBV19	TRBJ1-5	TRBD1	NA	CASSATGGPNQPQHF	TGTGCCAGTAGTGCCACAGGGGGCCCCAATCAGCCCCAGCATTTT
TRBV6-6	TRBJ1-5	TRBD1	once	CASSPSTLDRARAITQPQHF	TGTGCCAGCAGCCCGTCAACCTTGGACAGGGCTAGGGCCATCACCCAGCCCCAGCATTTT
TRBV28	TRBJ1-1	NA	NA	CASSLGPQGAFF	TGTGCCAGCAGTTTAGGGCCCCAGGGAGCTTTCTTT
TRBV5-1	TRBJ1-5	NA	NA	CASSQGLNSNQPQHF	TGCGCCAGCAGCCAGGGACTCAATAGCAATCAGCCCCAGCATTTT
TRBV5-1	TRBJ2-3	TRBD1	NA	CASKGQGANTDTQYF	TGCGCCAGCAAAGGACAGGGAGCCAACACAGATACGCAGTATTTT
TRBV5-5	TRBJ2-7	NA	once	CASTFARRDYEQYF	TGTGCCAGCACCTTCGCAAGGCGGGACTACGAGCAGTACTTC
TRBV7-2	TRBJ2-1	NA	NA	CASSLGLAVDEQFF	TGTGCCAGCAGCTTAGGGCTCGCCGTGGATGAGCAGTTCTTC
TRBV5-1	TRBJ2-1	TRBD1	NA	CASSPPGTGGPGGEQFF	TGCGCCAGCAGCCCCCCCGGGACAGGGGGTCCCGGCGGTGAGCAGTTCTTC
TRBV5-5	TRBJ1-1	NA	NA	CASSFWAGLNTEAFF	TGTGCCAGCAGCTTCTGGGCAGGGCTAAACACTGAAGCTTTCTTT
TRBV7-8	TRBJ1-3	NA	NA	CASSSRPGISGNTIYF	TGTGCCAGCAGCTCGCGACCAGGGATCTCTGGAAACACCATATATTTT
TRBV28	TRBJ1-2	NA	NA	CASSTPAGARAQSYTF	TGTGCCAGCAGCACTCCCGCCGGCGCCAGGGCTCAGAGCTACACCTTC
TRBV19	TRBJ1-3	NA	NA	CASTVGGFAGNTIYF	TGTGCCAGTACCGTCGGAGGCTTCGCTGGAAACACCATATATTTT
TRBV19	TRBJ2-6	NA	NA	CASRGHLSSGANVLTF	TGTGCCAGTAGAGGACACCTGAGCTCTGGGGCCAACGTCCTGACTTTC
TRBV7-6	TRBJ2-3	TRBD2	NA	CASSSGLAGPTDTQYF	TGTGCCAGCAGCTCGGGACTAGCGGGGCCCACAGATACGCAGTATTTT
TRBV6-1	TRBJ2-1	NA	NA	CASSESEVNEQFF	TGTGCCAGCAGTGAATCCGAGGTCAATGAGCAGTTCTTC
TRBV19	TRBJ2-1	TRBD2	NA	CASSKASGRNEQFF	TGTGCCAGTAGTAAGGCTAGCGGAAGGAATGAGCAGTTCTTC